This T cell receptor beta chain comes out of a study of blood T cell repertoires in COVID-19. Study overall: Acute-phase and convalescent COVID-19 samples originated in the United States, Italy and Spain. T cells, B-cell-depleted T cells, or PBMCs supplied cDNA or gDNA.

This clone was counted a single time. Authors' data handling: Reference gene primer amplification gave estimated nucleated cell counts. Using immunoSEQ multiplex PCR, the repertoire was profiled, and TCRdb retains in-frame clones only, with some absent. Clone size and the V and J calls come from that table; the DNA yielded D and trimming. The sample carries tens of thousands of clones, approximately 90% recorded once. The CDR3 contains 11 residues. Trimming pared 6 bases from V and 10 bases from J, leaving 10 bases between. Looked up from germline, CDR1 is MNHNY and CDR2 is SVGAGI (reference sequence).

The receptor was derived from a human donor in a cohort sampled during active COVID-19. Specimen: peripheral blood. The chain links TRBV6-6 to TRBJ2-4, with TRBD1 as a possible D gene (5 bases). Written as DNA, the CDR3 is TGTGCCAGCAGCACCCGGACAATTCAGTACTTC. Its translation: CASSTRTIQYF.